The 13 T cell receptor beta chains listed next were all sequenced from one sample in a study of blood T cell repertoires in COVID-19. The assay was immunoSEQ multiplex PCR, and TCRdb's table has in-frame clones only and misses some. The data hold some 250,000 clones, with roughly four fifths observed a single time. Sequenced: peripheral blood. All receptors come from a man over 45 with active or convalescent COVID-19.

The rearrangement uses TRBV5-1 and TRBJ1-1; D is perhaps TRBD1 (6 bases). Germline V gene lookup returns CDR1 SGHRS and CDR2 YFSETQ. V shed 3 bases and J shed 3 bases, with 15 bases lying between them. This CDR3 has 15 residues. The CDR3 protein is CASSYTGKKDTEAFF. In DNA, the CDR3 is TGCGCCAGCAGCTATACAGGGAAAAAAGACACTGAAGCTTTCTTT.

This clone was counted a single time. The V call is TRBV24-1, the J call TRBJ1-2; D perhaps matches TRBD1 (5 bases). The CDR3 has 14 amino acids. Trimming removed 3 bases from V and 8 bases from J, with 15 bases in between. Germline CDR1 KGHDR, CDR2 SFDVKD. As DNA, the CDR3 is TGTGCCACCAGTGATCCCAGGGCGGAGAGGGGCTACACCTTC. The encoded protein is CATSDPRAERGYTF.

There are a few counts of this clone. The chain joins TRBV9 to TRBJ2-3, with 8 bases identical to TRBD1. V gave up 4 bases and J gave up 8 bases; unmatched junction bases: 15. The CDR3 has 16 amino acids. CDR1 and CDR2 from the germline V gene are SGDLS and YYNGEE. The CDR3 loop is CASSPAPGQATGTQYF. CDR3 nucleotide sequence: TGTGCCAGCAGCCCGGCACCGGGACAGGCGACCGGTACGCAGTATTTT.

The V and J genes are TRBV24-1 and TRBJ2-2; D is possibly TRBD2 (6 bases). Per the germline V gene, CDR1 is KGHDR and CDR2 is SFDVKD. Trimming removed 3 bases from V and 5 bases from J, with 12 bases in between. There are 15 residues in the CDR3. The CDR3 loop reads CATSDGGSDTGELFF. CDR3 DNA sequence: TGTGCCACCAGTGATGGGGGGTCCGATACCGGGGAGCTGTTTTTT.

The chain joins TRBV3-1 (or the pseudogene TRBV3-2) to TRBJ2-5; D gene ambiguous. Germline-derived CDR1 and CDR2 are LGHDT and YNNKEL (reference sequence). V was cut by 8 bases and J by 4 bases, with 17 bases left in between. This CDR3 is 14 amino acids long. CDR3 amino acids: CASVLRGPRETQYF. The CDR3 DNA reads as TGTGCCAGCGTCCTACGTGGGCCTCGAGAGACCCAGTACTTC.

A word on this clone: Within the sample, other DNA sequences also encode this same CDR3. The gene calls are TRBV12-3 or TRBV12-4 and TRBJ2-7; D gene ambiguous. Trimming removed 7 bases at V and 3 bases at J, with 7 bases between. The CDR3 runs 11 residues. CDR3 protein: CASTRGYEQYF. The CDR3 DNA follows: TGTGCCAGCACTCGAGGCTACGAGCAGTACTTC.

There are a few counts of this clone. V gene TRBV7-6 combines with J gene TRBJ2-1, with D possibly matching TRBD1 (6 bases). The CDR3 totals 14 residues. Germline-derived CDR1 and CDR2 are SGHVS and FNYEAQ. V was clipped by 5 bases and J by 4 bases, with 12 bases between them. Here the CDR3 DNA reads TGTGCCAGCAGCCCCCGGGACACTTACAATGAGCAGTTCTTC. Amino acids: CASSPRDTYNEQFF.

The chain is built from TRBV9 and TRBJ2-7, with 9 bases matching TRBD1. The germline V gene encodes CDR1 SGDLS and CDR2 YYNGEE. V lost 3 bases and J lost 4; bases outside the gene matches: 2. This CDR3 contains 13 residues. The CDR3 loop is CASSEGTGYEQYF. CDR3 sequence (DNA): TGTGCCAGCAGCGAGGGGACAGGGTACGAGCAGTACTTC.

The CDR3 sequence is CATSREGAGGKDEQFF. The CDR3 DNA is TGTGCCACCAGCAGAGAGGGGGCAGGGGGAAAGGATGAGCAGTTCTTC. The rearrangement links TRBV15 to TRBJ2-1; 7 nucleotides match TRBD1. The length of the CDR3 is 16 residues. Germline V CDR1 and CDR2: LNHNV, YYDKDF (reference sequence). V dropped 0 bases and J dropped 8; count of bases not matched to a gene: 10. The full variable domain, in which reference TRBV15 and TRBJ2-1 provide the parts outside the CDR3, is DAMVIQNPRYQVTQFGKPVTLSCSQTLNHNVMYWYQQKSSQAPKLLFHYYDKDFNNEADTPDNFQSRRPNTSFCFLDIRSPGLGDTAMYLCATSREGAGGKDEQFFGPGTRLTVL.

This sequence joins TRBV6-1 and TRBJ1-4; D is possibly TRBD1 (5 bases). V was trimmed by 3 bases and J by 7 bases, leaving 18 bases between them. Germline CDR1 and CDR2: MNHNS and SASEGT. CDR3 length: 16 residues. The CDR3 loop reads CASSEFGDYLVEKLFF. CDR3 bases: TGTGCCAGCAGTGAGTTCGGGGACTACCTCGTTGAAAAACTGTTTTTT.

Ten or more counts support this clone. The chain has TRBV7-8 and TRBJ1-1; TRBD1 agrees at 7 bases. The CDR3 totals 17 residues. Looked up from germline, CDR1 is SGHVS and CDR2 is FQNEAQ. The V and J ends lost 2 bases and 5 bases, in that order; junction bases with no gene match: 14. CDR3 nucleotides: TGTGCCAGCAGCTTATTGGAGGGGGCTAACTTCGGAACTGAAGCTTTCTTT. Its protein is CASSLLEGANFGTEAFF. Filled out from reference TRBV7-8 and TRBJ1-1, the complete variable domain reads GAGVSQSPRYKVAKRGQDVALRCDPISGHVSLFWYQQALGQGPEFLTYFQNEAQLDKSGLPSDRFFAERPEGSVSTLKIQRTQQEDSAVYLCASSLLEGANFGTEAFFGQGTRLTVV.

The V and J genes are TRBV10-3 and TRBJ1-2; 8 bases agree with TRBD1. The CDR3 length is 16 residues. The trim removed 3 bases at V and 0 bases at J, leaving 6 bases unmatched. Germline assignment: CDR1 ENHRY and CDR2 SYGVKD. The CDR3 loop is CAISDVQGAANYGYTF. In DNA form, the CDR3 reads TGTGCCATCAGTGACGTTCAGGGGGCGGCTAACTATGGCTACACCTTC.

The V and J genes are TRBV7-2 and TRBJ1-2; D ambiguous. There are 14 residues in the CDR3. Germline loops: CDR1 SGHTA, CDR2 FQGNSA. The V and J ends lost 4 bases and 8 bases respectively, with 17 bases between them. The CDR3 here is CASSSSRDIGGYTF. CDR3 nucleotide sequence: TGTGCCAGCAGCTCAAGCCGCGACATTGGCGGCTACACCTTC.